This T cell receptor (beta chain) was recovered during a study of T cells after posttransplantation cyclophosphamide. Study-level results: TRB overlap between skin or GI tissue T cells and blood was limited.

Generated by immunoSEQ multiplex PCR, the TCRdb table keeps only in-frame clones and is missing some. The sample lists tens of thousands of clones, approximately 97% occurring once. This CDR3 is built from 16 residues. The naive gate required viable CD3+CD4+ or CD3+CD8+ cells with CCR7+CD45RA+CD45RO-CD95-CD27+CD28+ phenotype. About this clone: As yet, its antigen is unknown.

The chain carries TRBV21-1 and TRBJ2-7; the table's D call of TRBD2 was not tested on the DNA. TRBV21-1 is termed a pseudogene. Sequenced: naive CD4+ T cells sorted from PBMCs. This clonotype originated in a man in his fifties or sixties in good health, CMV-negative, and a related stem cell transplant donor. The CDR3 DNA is TGTGCCAGCAGCAAAGTTGAACTAGCGGACTCCTACGAGCAGTACTTC. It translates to CASSKVELADSYEQYF.